Below are 19 T cell receptor beta chains sequenced from a single sample in a study of T cell responses to AZD1222 COVID-19 vaccine. Only in-frame clones appear in the TCRdb table, and some are missing; sequencing was by immunoSEQ multiplex PCR. The sample lists 20,000 to 30,000 clones, about 88% occurring once. Material: peripheral blood, obtained 28 days after the second AZD1222 dose. The receptors were gathered from an adult who received the AZD1222 COVID-19 vaccine.

The V call is TRBV24-1, the J call TRBJ2-3; 10 positions match TRBD1. CDR3 length: 16 residues. Germline CDR1 KGHDR, CDR2 SFDVKD. The ends lost 7 bases at V and 7 bases at J; junction bases unmatched: 13. The CDR3 DNA follows: TGTGCCACCAGACAAAAGGACAAGGGACAGGGGAATACGCAGTATTTT. Translated: CATRQKDKGQGNTQYF.

This chain links TRBV19 with TRBJ2-1; D is perhaps TRBD1 (6 bases). The ends were cut back, 9 bases at V and 5 bases at J, with 14 bases in the middle. CDR3 size: 13 residues. Germline CDR1 and CDR2: LNHDA and SQIVND (reference sequence). The CDR3 is CASTSTGHNEQFF. The DNA of the CDR3 is TGTGCCAGCACTTCCACAGGGCACAATGAGCAGTTCTTC.

V is TRBV7-9 and J is TRBJ1-1, with TRBD1 as a possible D gene (5 bases). This CDR3 spans 13 amino acids. In germline, CDR1 is SEHNR, CDR2 FQNEAQ (reference sequence). The V and J ends lost 0 bases and 9 bases respectively, with 11 bases between them. For the CDR3, the DNA is TGTGCCAGCAGCTTAGCGGGGGAAGGGCAAGCTTTCTTT. This codes for CASSLAGEGQAFF.

The CDR3 region is CASRTGLGTIYF. Here the CDR3 DNA reads TGTGCCAGCCGGACGGGGCTAGGCACCATATATTTT. The chain uses TRBV28 and TRBJ1-3; possibly TRBD1 for D (5 bases). The CDR3 sequence is 12 residues long. The germline gives CDR1 MDHEN, CDR2 SYDVKM. The V and J ends lost 8 bases and 9 bases respectively, with 14 bases between them.

V usage is TRBV7-3 and J usage is TRBJ2-1; 10 nucleotides agree with TRBD2. Germline CDR1 and CDR2: SGHTA and FQGTGA. The CDR3 totals 15 residues. The ends lost 5 bases at V and 9 bases at J; junction bases unmatched: 10. In DNA form, the CDR3 reads TGTGCCAGCAGCCCCCGGCTAGCGGGAGTCGTTGAGCAGTTCTTC. This translates into CASSPRLAGVVEQFF.

The rearrangement joins TRBV29-1 to TRBJ2-3; D remains unclear. Germline-derived CDR1 and CDR2 are SQVTM and ANQGSEA. The V and J ends lost 8 bases and 4 bases respectively, with 10 bases between them. This CDR3 is 11 amino acids long. Here the CDR3 reads CSIPVPDTQYF. CDR3 bases: TGCAGCATCCCGGTCCCAGATACGCAGTATTTT.

This clone appeared a few times. This chain links TRBV10-3 with TRBJ2-3; perhaps TRBD1 as D (6 bases). The CDR3 length is 13 residues. Trimming left V 7 bases short and J 0 bases short, with 8 bases between. The germline V gene encodes CDR1 ENHRY and CDR2 SYGVKD. CDR3 sequence: CAITGVSTDTQYF. CDR3 sequence (DNA): TGTGCCATCACAGGGGTTAGCACAGATACGCAGTATTTT.

The rearrangement links TRBV25-1 to TRBJ2-5, with TRBD1 identical over 9 bases. The CDR3 is 15 residues long. V lost 4 bases and J lost 1; bases outside the gene matches: 4. CDR1 and CDR2 from the germline V gene are MGHDK and SYGVNS. CDR3 sequence reads: CASSAGTGPQETQYF. The CDR3 nucleotides read TGTGCCAGCAGTGCCGGGACAGGGCCCCAAGAGACCCAGTACTTC. Full variable domain (remainder filled in from reference TRBV25-1 and TRBJ2-5): EADIYQTPRYLVIGTGKKITLECSQTMGHDKMYWYQQDPGMELHLIHYSYGVNSTEKGDLSSESTVSRIRTEHFPLTLESARPSHTSQYLCASSAGTGPQETQYFGPGTRLLVL.

The chain recombines TRBV6-5 with TRBJ1-4, with D possibly being TRBD1 (5 bases). Germline V lookup: CDR1 MNHEY, CDR2 SVGAGI. This CDR3 spans 14 amino acids. Trimming shortened V by 9 bases and J by 6 bases, and 17 bases separated the two germline ends. CDR3 amino acids: CASRSAGADEKLFF. Here the CDR3 DNA reads TGTGCCAGTCGCTCAGCCGGGGCAGATGAAAAACTGTTTTTT.

V usage is TRBV5-1 and J usage is TRBJ1-4; 7 bases fit TRBD1. The CDR3 is 16 residues long. V lost 0 bases to trimming and J lost 8 bases; unmatched junction nucleotides: 10. Per the germline V gene, CDR1 is SGHRS and CDR2 is YFSETQ. CDR3 protein: CASSLEPQGVREKLFF. The DNA of the CDR3 is TGCGCCAGCAGCTTGGAGCCCCAGGGGGTTCGCGAAAAACTGTTTTTT.

The chain joins TRBV3-1 (or the pseudogene TRBV3-2) to TRBJ1-6, with D unresolved. V lost 1 base and J 14 bases, leaving 12 bases between the germline ends. Germline V gene sequence: CDR1 LGHDT, CDR2 YNNKEL (reference sequence). The CDR3 loop spans 13 amino acids. As DNA, the CDR3 is TGTGCCAGCAGCCAAGGGCGGGCCGGGGCCCTCCACTTT. This translates into CASSQGRAGALHF.

The genes are TRBV27 and TRBJ1-4; 7 nucleotides match TRBD1. Trimming cost V 5 bases and J 8 bases; bases outside gene matches: 11. Germline V gene lookup returns CDR1 MNHEY and CDR2 SMNVEV (reference sequence). The CDR3 spans 15 residues. The CDR3 DNA follows: TGTGCCAGCAGTCGACGAACAGGGGTGGGCGAAAAACTGTTTTTT. Its translation: CASSRRTGVGEKLFF.

This rearrangement joins TRBV5-1 to TRBJ2-5; D is unclear. The CDR3 is 15 amino acids. Germline V lookup: CDR1 SGHRS, CDR2 YFSETQ. Trimming cost V 0 bases and J 0 bases, with 9 bases left between them. The CDR3: CASSLGVKYQETQYF. The DNA for the CDR3 is TGCGCCAGCAGCTTGGGGGTTAAGTACCAAGAGACCCAGTACTTC.

The CDR3 bases are TGTGCCAGCAGCGACGCGCTTGGCGGGGGGAACTACGAGCAGTACTTC. This encodes CASSDALGGGNYEQYF. The chain links TRBV5-4 to TRBJ2-7; 8 nucleotides line up with TRBD2. In germline, CDR1 is SGHNT, CDR2 YYREEE (reference sequence). J was trimmed by 3 bases and V by 4 bases; bases with no gene match: 12. The CDR3 has 16 residues.

This chain uses TRBV4-1 with TRBJ1-1; D unclear. CDR3 length equals 15 residues. V lost 0 bases to trimming and J lost 8 bases, with 16 bases between them. Germline assignment: CDR1 MGHRA and CDR2 YSYEKL. The CDR3 is CASSQDSSRPEEAFF. In DNA form, the CDR3 reads TGCGCCAGCAGCCAAGATTCTTCCCGACCGGAGGAAGCTTTCTTT.

This rearrangement joins TRBV19 to TRBJ1-6; possibly TRBD1 for D (5 bases). The CDR3 sequence is 14 residues long. Trimming pared 3 bases from V and 7 bases from J, leaving 10 bases between. Germline-derived CDR1 and CDR2 are LNHDA and SQIVND (reference sequence). The CDR3 loop is CASSILGGNSPLHF. In DNA, the CDR3 is TGTGCCAGTAGTATCTTGGGGGGAAATTCACCCCTCCACTTT.

The CDR3 DNA sequence: TGTGCCAGTATGGGAGCGGGGCTCGACGAAAAACTGTTTTTT. Translation gives CASMGAGLDEKLFF. This sequence joins TRBV19 and TRBJ1-4; D is perhaps TRBD1 (5 bases). Germline CDR1 and CDR2: LNHDA and SQIVND (reference sequence). The CDR3 sequence is 14 residues long. Trimming took 7 bases from V and 8 from J, leaving 17 bases between them.

The chain combines TRBV7-9 with TRBJ1-6, with D hard to call. CDR3 size: 14 residues. CDR1 is SEHNR, CDR2 FQNEAQ, per germline (reference sequence). V was clipped by 2 bases and J by 5 bases, with 7 bases between them. CDR3: CASSLWGNNSPLHF. CDR3 sequence (DNA): TGTGCCAGCAGCTTATGGGGAAATAATTCACCCCTCCACTTT.

The chain joins TRBV28 to TRBJ2-1, with 7 bases aligning to TRBD1. Losses at the gene ends were 7 bases for V and 0 bases for J; bases not matched to a gene: 6. The CDR3 runs 15 residues. Germline CDR1 is MDHEN and CDR2 is SYDVKM. The CDR3 here is CASTPGQSSYNEQFF. Here the CDR3 DNA reads TGTGCCAGCACCCCGGGACAGAGCTCCTACAATGAGCAGTTCTTC.